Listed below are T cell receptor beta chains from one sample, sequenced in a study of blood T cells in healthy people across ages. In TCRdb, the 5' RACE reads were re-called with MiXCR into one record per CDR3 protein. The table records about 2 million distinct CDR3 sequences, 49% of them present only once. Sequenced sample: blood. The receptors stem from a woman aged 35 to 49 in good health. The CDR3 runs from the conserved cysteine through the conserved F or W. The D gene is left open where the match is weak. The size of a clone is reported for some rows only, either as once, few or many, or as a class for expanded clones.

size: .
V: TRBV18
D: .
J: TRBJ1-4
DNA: TGTGCCAGCTCACCTACCGTCGTTGCAACTAATGAAAAACTGTTTTTT
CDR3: CASSPTVVATNEKLFF

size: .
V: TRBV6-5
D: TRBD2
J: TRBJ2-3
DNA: TGTGCCAGCGCGGATGGGACTACCCCCACAGATACGCAGTATTTT
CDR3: CASADGTTPTDTQYF

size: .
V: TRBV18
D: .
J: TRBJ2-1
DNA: TGTGCCAGCTCACTCACGCTAAAGGAGACCCAGTTCTTC
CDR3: CASSLTLKETQFF

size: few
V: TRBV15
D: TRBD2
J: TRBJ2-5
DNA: TGTGCCACCAGCAAAGAAATAGCGGGGGGAGAAGAGACCCAGTACTTC
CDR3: CATSKEIAGGEETQYF

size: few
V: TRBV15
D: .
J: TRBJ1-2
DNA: TGTGCCACCAGCAGAAACCTGGGGAATGGCTACACCTTC
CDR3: CATSRNLGNGYTF

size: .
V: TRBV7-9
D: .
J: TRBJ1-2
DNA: TGTGCCAGCAGCTACTCCGACAGATATGGCTACACCTTC
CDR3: CASSYSDRYGYTF

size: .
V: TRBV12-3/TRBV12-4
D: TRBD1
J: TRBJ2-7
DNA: TGTGCCAGCAGCATCGGGACAGGGAGGTACGAGCAGTACTTC
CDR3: CASSIGTGRYEQYF

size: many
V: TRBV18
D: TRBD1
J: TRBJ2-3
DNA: TGTGCCAGCTCACCACGGACAGGGAGAACAGATACGCAGTATTTT
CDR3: CASSPRTGRTDTQYF

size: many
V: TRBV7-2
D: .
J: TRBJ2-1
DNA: TGTGCCAGCAGTTCAAGGAGCTCCTACAATGAGCAGTTCTTC
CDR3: CASSSRSSYNEQFF

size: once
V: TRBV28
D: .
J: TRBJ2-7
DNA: TGTGCCAGCAGTTATCAGGGTCAGGGGTACGAGCAGTACTTC
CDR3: CASSYQGQGYEQYF

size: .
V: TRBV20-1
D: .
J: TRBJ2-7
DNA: TGCAGTGCTATAAGGGATAGCGACGAGCAGTACTTC
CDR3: CSAIRDSDEQYF

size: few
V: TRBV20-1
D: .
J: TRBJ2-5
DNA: TGCAGTGCTAGTGTTTCAGTAAAAGAGACCCAGTACTTC
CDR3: CSASVSVKETQYF

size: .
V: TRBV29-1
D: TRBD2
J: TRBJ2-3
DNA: TGCAGCGTGAGGACTAGCGGGGGGACAGATACGCAGTATTTT
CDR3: CSVRTSGGTDTQYF

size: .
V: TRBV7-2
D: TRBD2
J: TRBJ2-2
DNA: TGTGCCAGCCCCAGTCCTGGGGTAGCGGGGGTCAGGAACACCGGGGAGCTGTTTTTT
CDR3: CASPSPGVAGVRNTGELFF

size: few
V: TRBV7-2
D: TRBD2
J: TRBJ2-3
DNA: TGTGCCAGCAGCTTACGGGGAGGGTCTCCTTACGGTGACACAGATACGCAGTATTTT
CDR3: CASSLRGGSPYGDTDTQYF

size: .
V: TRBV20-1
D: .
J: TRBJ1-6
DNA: TGCAGTGCTAGAGAACCCAGACAGGCTTATAATTCACCCCTCCACTTT
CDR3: CSAREPRQAYNSPLHF

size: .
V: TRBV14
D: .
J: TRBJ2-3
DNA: TGTGCCAGCAGCCACCAGAGGAGCCGGGCAGATACGCAGTATTTT
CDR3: CASSHQRSRADTQYF

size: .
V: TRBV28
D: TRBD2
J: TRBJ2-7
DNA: TGTGCCAGCAGTTTCCGATCAATAGCGGGGGGCCCTCCCTACGAGCAGTACTTC
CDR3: CASSFRSIAGGPPYEQYF

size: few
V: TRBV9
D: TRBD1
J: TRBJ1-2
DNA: TGTGCCAGCAGCGCCAACAGGGGGCTCTCTGGTGGCTACACCTTC
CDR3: CASSANRGLSGGYTF

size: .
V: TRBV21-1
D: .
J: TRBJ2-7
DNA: TGTGCCAGCAGCAAAGTTCTCGGGACGGTGTACTACGAGCAGTACTTC
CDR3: CASSKVLGTVYYEQYF

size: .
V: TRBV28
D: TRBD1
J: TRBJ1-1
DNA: TGTGCCAGCAGACCTCGGACAGGCTTGAACACTGAAGCTTTCTTT
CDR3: CASRPRTGLNTEAFF

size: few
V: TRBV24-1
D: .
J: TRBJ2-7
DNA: TGTGCCACCAGTGATGGTGGCGCCTACGAGCAGTACTTC
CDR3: CATSDGGAYEQYF

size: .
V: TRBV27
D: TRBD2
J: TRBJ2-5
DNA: TGTGCCAGCAGTTTATATACGGGGGGGGAAGAGACCCAGTACTTC
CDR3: CASSLYTGGEETQYF

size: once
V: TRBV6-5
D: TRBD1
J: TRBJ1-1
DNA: TGTGCCAGCAGTTACTCGCGCCCCGGGACAGGAGGGATGAACACTGAAGCTTTCTTT
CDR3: CASSYSRPGTGGMNTEAFF

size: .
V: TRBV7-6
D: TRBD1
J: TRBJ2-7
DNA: TGTGCCAGCAGCTTAGGGGACGGACAGGGGGTCTACGAGCAGTACTTC
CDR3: CASSLGDGQGVYEQYF

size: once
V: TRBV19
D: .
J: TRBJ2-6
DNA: TGTGCCAGTAGTACTTGGACAGCTGGGGCCAACGTCCTGACTTTC
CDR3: CASSTWTAGANVLTF

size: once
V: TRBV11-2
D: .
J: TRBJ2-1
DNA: TGTGCCAGCAGCTTAGTGCCCACCAACAATGAGCAGTTCTTC
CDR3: CASSLVPTNNEQFF

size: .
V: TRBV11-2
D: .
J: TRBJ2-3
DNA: TGTGCCAGCAGCTTAGAGCGACAAGATACGCAGTATTTT
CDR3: CASSLERQDTQYF

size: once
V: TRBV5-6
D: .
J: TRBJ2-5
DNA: TGTGCCAGCAGCTTGGGCCCAAAAGCGGCGTACCAAGAGACCCAGTACTTC
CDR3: CASSLGPKAAYQETQYF

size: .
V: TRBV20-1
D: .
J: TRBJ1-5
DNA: TGCAGTGCTAGACCCGATAGCAATCAGCCCCAGCATTTT
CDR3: CSARPDSNQPQHF

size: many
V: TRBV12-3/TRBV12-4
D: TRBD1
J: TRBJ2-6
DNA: TGTGCCAGCAGTCTACCTGGACAGGGACGTATGGGGGCCAACGTCCTGACTTTC
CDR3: CASSLPGQGRMGANVLTF

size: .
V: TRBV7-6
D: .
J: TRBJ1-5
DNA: TGTGCCAGCAGCTCGGGACATGATCAGCCCCAGCATTTT
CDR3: CASSSGHDQPQHF

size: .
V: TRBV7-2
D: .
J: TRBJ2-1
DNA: TGTGCCAGCAGCTTCAGCGAAGGGCCCTACAATGAGCAGTTCTTC
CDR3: CASSFSEGPYNEQFF

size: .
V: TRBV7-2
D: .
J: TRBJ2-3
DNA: TGTGCCTGCAGCGTTAGGGACCGCACAGATACGCAGTATTTT
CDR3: CACSVRDRTDTQYF

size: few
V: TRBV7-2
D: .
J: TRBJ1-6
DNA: TGTGCCAGCAGCTCCCCAGGGCCTAATTCACCCCTCCACTTT
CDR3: CASSSPGPNSPLHF

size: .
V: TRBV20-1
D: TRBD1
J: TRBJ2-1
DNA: TGCAGTGCTAGAGGGACAGGGGACGATGAGCAGTTCTTC
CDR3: CSARGTGDDEQFF

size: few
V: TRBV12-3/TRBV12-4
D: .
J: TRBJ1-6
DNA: TGTGCCAGCAGCGGGATGGGGAATTCACCCCTCCACTTT
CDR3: CASSGMGNSPLHF

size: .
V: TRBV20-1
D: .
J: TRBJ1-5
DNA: TGCAGTGCTAGTCCCGGGCTGCGCAATCAGCCCCAGCATTTT
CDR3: CSASPGLRNQPQHF

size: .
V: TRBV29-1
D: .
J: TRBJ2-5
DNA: TGCAGCGCCCACGGTTCCGCCCTGGAGACCCAGTACTTC
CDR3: CSAHGSALETQYF

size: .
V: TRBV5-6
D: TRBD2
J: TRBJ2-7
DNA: TGTGCCAGCAGCTTGGTACTAGCGGCTTACGAGCAGTACTTC
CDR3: CASSLVLAAYEQYF